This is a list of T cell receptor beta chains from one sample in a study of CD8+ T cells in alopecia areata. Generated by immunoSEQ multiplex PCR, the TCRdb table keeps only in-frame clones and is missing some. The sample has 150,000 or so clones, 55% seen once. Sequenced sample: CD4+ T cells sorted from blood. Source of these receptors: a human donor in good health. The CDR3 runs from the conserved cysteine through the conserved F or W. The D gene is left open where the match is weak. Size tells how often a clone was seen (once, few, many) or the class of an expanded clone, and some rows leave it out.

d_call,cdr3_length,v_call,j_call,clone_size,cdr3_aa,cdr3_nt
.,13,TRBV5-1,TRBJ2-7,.,CASSLGSDYEQYF,TGCGCCAGCAGCTTGGGTAGCGACTACGAGCAGTACTTC
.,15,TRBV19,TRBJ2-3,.,CASSMNGRSTDTQYF,TGTGCCAGTAGTATGAACGGGCGCTCCACAGATACGCAGTATTTT
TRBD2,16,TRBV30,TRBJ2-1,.,CAWSKGLAGGVNEQFF,TGTGCCTGGAGCAAGGGGCTAGCGGGAGGGGTCAATGAGCAGTTCTTC
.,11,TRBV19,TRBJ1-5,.,CASNWVGAQHF,TGTGCCAGTAATTGGGTCGGAGCCCAGCATTTT
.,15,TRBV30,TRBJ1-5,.,CAWSVLGRRGQPQHF,TGTGCCTGGAGTGTACTTGGGAGGAGGGGTCAGCCCCAGCATTTT
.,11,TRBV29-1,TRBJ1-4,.,CSVLEGKKLFF,TGCAGCGTTCTGGAGGGAAAAAAACTGTTTTTT
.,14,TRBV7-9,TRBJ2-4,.,CASSRTSGENIQYF,TGTGCCAGCAGCCGAACCTCGGGAGAAAACATTCAGTACTTC
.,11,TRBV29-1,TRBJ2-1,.,CSAITYNEQFF,TGCAGCGCGATTACCTACAATGAGCAGTTCTTC
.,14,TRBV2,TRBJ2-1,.,CASTVVTPLGEQFF,TGTGCCAGCACTGTTGTTACACCCTTGGGGGAGCAGTTCTTC
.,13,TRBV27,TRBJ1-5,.,CASSLRGNQPQHF,TGTGCCAGCAGTTTGAGGGGCAATCAGCCCCAGCATTTT
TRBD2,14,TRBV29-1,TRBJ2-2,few,CSANSGTNTGELFF,TGCAGCGCGAACAGCGGGACGAACACCGGGGAGCTGTTTTTT